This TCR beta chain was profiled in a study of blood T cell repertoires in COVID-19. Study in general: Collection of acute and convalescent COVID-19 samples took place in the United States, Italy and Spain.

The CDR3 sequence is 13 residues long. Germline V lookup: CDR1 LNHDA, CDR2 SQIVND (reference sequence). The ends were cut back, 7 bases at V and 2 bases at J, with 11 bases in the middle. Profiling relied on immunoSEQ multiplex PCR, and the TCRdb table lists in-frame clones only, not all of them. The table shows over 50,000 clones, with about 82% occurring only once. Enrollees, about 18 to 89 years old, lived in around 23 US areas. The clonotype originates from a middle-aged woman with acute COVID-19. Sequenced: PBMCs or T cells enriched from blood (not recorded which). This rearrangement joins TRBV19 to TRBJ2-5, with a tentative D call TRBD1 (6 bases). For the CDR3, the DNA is TGTGCCAGTAACCAGGGGAGACAAGAGACCCAGTACTTC. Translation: CASNQGRQETQYF.